This is a list of T cell receptor beta chains from one sample in a study of blood T cells in healthy people across ages. In TCRdb, the 5' RACE reads were re-called with MiXCR into one record per CDR3 protein. This table has more than 900,000 distinct CDR3 sequences, under 35% appearing once. The sample was also linked to a second study, of T cells of mothers and their children.

Material for sequencing was blood. These receptors were taken from a woman in her forties in good health. Both conserved end residues are part of each CDR3.

cdr3_length v_call cdr3_aa
14 TRBV7-2 CASSVPRDSYEQYF
17 TRBV7-9 CASSQDRESSYNSPLHF
18 TRBV7-2 CASSLGTSGGAWRNEQFF
13 TRBV5-1 CASSLGVTNEQYF
14 TRBV6-1 CASSERTGCNGYTF
15 TRBV12-3/TRBV12-4 CASSFQAGAKNIQYF
16 TRBV6-2/TRBV6-3 CASSYLRGSSTDTQYF
13 TRBV2 CASSAVRTYEQYF
16 TRBV5-1 CASSHSTQGRNTEAFF
13 TRBV6-1 CAGSELAGAGYTF
16 TRBV28 CASSLLPPRGRETQYF
16 TRBV7-2 CARSLDLAGGNNEQFF
14 TRBV12-3/TRBV12-4 CASSNGQGTSPLHF
15 TRBV19 CASSISVSGANVLTF
16 TRBV7-9 CASSPPGVVANSPLHF
14 TRBV29-1 CSVESGLRYNEQFF
14 TRBV5-5 CASSLNRSRTEAFF
14 TRBV12-3/TRBV12-4 CASSPDRGRTEAFF
16 TRBV5-1 CASSPGGSGSTGELFF
15 TRBV2 CASSDGTISDTEAFF
13 TRBV12-3/TRBV12-4 CASRRQGQETQYF
15 TRBV28 CASRGWTPSTDTQYF
12 TRBV4-1 CASSQEIGEQFF
16 TRBV24-1 CATSDLQGASTDTQYF
16 TRBV9 CASSPTPGGDTDTQYF
16 TRBV7-3 CASSPGLAGETDTQYF
13 TRBV3-1 CASSQVHASPLHF
14 TRBV20-1 CSAWTSGSTDTQYF
14 TRBV11-2 CASSLDWSNTEAFF
13 TRBV20-1 CSARDRGKYEQYF
11 TRBV5-8 CASSHNTEAFF
14 TRBV10-3 CAISESSGGAEQFF
13 TRBV12-3/TRBV12-4 CASSLALDTEAFF
13 TRBV5-6 CASSAGQGNEQFF
15 TRBV20-1 CSAQTPLGHGTEAFF